This T cell receptor (beta chain) derives from a study of T cell changes during pregnancy in multiple sclerosis. Profiling relied on immunoSEQ multiplex PCR, and the TCRdb table lists in-frame clones only, not all of them. The table lists about 40,000 clones, about 95% of them singletons. The clonotype comes from a female donor with multiple sclerosis, enrolled in a pregnancy study. The sample in question was peripheral blood, obtained in the third trimester of pregnancy.

CDR3 sequence reads: CASSHPPVVAGATTMEQYF. Here the CDR3 DNA reads TGTGCCAGCAGTCACCCCCCGGTGGTAGCGGGAGCGACTACGATGGAGCAGTACTTC. The gene calls are TRBV27 and TRBJ2-7, with 9 bases aligning to TRBD2. The length of the CDR3 is 19 residues. J gave up 7 bases and V 5 bases, and 24 bases lay outside the gene matches. Germline V CDR1 and CDR2: MNHEY, SMNVEV (reference sequence).